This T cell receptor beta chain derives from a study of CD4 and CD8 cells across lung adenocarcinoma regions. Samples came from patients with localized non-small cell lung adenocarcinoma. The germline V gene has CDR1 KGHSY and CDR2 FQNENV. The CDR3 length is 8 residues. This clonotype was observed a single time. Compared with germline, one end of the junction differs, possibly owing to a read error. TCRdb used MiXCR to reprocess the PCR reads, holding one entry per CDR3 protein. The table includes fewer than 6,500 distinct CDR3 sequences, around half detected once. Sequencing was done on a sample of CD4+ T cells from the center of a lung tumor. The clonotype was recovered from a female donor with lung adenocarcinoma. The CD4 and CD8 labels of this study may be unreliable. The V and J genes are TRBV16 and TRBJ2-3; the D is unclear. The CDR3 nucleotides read TGTAGAGATGGGGTTTCGTCATTT. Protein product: CRDGVSSF. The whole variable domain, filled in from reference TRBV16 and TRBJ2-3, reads GEEVAQTPKHLVRGEGQKAKLYCAPIKGHSYVFWYQQVLKNEFKFLISFQNENVFDETGMPKERFSAKCLPNSPCSLEIQATKLEDSAVYFCRDGVSSFGPGTRLTVL.